This T cell receptor (beta chain) was observed in a study of blood T cells in healthy people across ages. Study-wide results and limits: Strongly correlated with naive T cell percentage was TCR beta diversity. Naive and antigen-experienced cells were not separated, limiting conclusive comparison.

Germline V lookup: CDR1 DFQATT, CDR2 SNEGSKA (reference sequence). The CDR3 spans 19 residues. The J segment lost 1 base and the V segment lost 0 bases, leaving 13 bases of the junction unmatched. Primers used in a second PCR of roughly 6 to 11 cycles were a sample-barcoded 5' primer and a J-beta primer mix. Using its own MiXCR run on the 5' RACE reads, TCRdb lists one record per CDR3 protein. The sample lists 350,000 to 450,000 distinct CDR3 sequences, 50% to 60% seen once, with 51% in the top ten. A remark on this clonotype: The antigen is not known.

Donor samples were obtained from healthy Caucasian individuals from Russia, aged roughly 6 to 95. A minimum of 6 million PBMCs was isolated per sample. Material for sequencing was blood. The chain couples TRBV20-1 to TRBJ2-3, with 10 positions matching TRBD2. The origin of this receptor is a man in his 60s in good health. The CDR3 loop is CSARDPTDSGGRGTDTQYF. CDR3 sequence (DNA): TGCAGTGCTAGAGATCCCACGGATAGCGGGGGGAGGGGCACAGATACGCAGTATTTT.